These 28 T cell receptor beta chains share one sample of origin, sequenced in a study of cytomegalovirus exposure and HLA in healthy donors (dated by TCRdb to about 2017). The receptor library was made with the immunoSEQ multiplex PCR assay. For the multiplex PCR, a mixture combining 60 forward primers for TCR Vbeta segments and 13 reverse primers for TCR Jbeta segments was used. This immuneACCESS table, as held by TCRdb, lists in-frame sequences with V and J called but not all clones. Of the missing ones, under half trace to an unresolved V gene in checked studies; the others have no known cause. The sample contains around 190,000 clones, over 60% of them found a single time. The ten largest make up 5% to 7% of the sample. The sequenced sample was PBMCs. These receptors came from a man in his forties in good health and CMV-seronegative.

This sequence joins TRBV5-4 and TRBJ1-2; maybe TRBD1 (5 bases). CDR1 SGHNT and CDR2 YYREEE come from the germline V gene (reference sequence). Between the trimmed V and J ends, which lost 3 bases and 4 bases, there was a span of 13 bases. This CDR3 has 14 residues. The DNA for the CDR3 is TGTGCCAGCAGCTATGGGGGGGAGGGCTATGGCTACACCTTC. It encodes CASSYGGEGYGYTF.

This chain uses TRBV29-1 with TRBJ1-1; D possibly corresponds to TRBD1 (6 bases). V lost 2 bases, J lost 6 bases, and 19 bases lay in between. The germline V gene encodes CDR1 SQVTM and CDR2 ANQGSEA. This CDR3 has 15 amino acids. CDR3 coding DNA: TGCAGCGTTGAACCTTATAAAACAGGGCCGGCTGAAGCTTTCTTT. This translates into CSVEPYKTGPAEAFF.

The chain links TRBV12-5 to TRBJ1-1; no firm D call. Trimming pared 6 bases from V and 5 bases from J, leaving 13 bases between. This CDR3 contains 13 residues. Germline CDR1 is LGHNT and CDR2 is FRNRAP. Written as DNA, the CDR3 is TGTGCTAGTGGGATTATCCTAGGAACTGAAGCTTTCTTT. This translates into CASGIILGTEAFF.

The chain uses TRBV5-5 and TRBJ1-4; D possibly corresponds to TRBD1 (6 bases). CDR1 is SGHKS, CDR2 YYEKEE, per germline (reference sequence). This CDR3 spans 15 amino acids. V gave up 3 bases and J gave up 4 bases, with 13 bases separating them. CDR3: CASSSQGWGNEKLFF. The CDR3 DNA follows: TGTGCCAGCAGCTCACAGGGTTGGGGTAATGAAAAACTGTTTTTT.

This clone was seen only a few times. This rearrangement joins TRBV27 to TRBJ2-3; 9 nucleotides agree with TRBD1. The length of the CDR3 is 14 residues. The ends lost 5 bases at V and 6 bases at J; junction bases unmatched: 6. CDR1 is MNHEY and CDR2 is SMNVEV in the germline V gene (reference sequence). The CDR3 loop reads CASSLGQGRDTQYF. Here the CDR3 DNA reads TGTGCCAGCAGTCTAGGACAGGGGAGGGATACGCAGTATTTT.

This clone was seen a single time. The J gene is TRBJ2-5, the V gene TRBV19, with D perhaps matching TRBD1 (6 bases). Germline CDR1 LNHDA, CDR2 SQIVND (reference sequence). The CDR3 consists of 15 residues. Trimming shortened V by 1 base and J by 4 bases, and 13 bases separated the two germline ends. In DNA form, the CDR3 reads TGTGCCAGTAGTATAGGCCCCAGGGGAAGAGAGACCCAGTACTTC. Translated, it gives CASSIGPRGRETQYF.

The chain employs TRBV6-1 and TRBJ1-1, with 7 bases matching TRBD1. The CDR3 is 15 residues long. Germline CDR1 reads MNHNS; CDR2 reads SASEGT. V gave up 3 bases and J gave up 0 bases; unmatched junction bases: 4. The CDR3 protein is CASSDTGTVNTEAFF. The CDR3, as DNA: TGTGCCAGCAGTGACACCGGGACAGTGAACACTGAAGCTTTCTTT.

V usage is TRBV11-1 and J usage is TRBJ1-2; 7 bases match TRBD1. The CDR3 consists of 13 residues. The V and J ends lost 1 base and 9 bases, in that order; junction bases with no gene match: 5. Germline assignment: CDR1 SGHAT and CDR2 FQDESV (reference sequence). The CDR3 DNA follows: TGTGCCAGCAGCTTAGTAGGACAGGAACGCTACACCTTC. This sequence encodes CASSLVGQERYTF.

The chain links TRBV11-2 to TRBJ2-7; 13 nucleotides align to TRBD2. Germline V gene data show CDR1 as SGHAT and CDR2 as FQNNGV. V trimming: 0 bases; J trimming: 6 bases; junction bases outside the gene matches: 14. The CDR3 covers 19 residues. The CDR3 reads CASSLEGGLAGTRWAEQYF. The CDR3 DNA is TGTGCCAGCAGCTTAGAGGGGGGACTAGCGGGGACCCGATGGGCCGAGCAGTACTTC.

The J gene is TRBJ1-6, the V gene TRBV12-2; the table's D call, TRBD1, was not checked against the DNA. TRBV12-2 is described as a pseudogene. The CDR3 has 14 residues. The CDR3 loop is CASRWTGVNSPLHF. CDR3 DNA: TGTGCAAGTCGTTGGACAGGGGTTAATTCACCCCTCCACTTT.

This sequence joins TRBV5-4 and TRBJ2-1, with D possibly being TRBD2 (5 bases). The CDR3 is 15 residues long. Trimming took 0 bases from V and 6 from J, leaving 13 bases between them. CDR1 is SGHNT and CDR2 is YYREEE in the germline V gene (reference sequence). CDR3 DNA sequence: TGTGCCAGCAGCTTGGACGGGATCCCCCTCAATGAGCAGTTCTTC. Amino acid sequence: CASSLDGIPLNEQFF.

The J gene is TRBJ2-7, the V gene TRBV5-6; D might be TRBD1 (5 bases). The CDR3 consists of 13 residues. Germline V CDR1 and CDR2: SGHDT, YYEEEE. With 0 bases removed from V and 4 bases from J, the gap between germline ends came to 8 bases. In nucleotides, the CDR3 is TGTGCCAGCAGCTTGGGGGGCATTTACGAGCAGTACTTC. As protein: CASSLGGIYEQYF.

This clone was observed a single time. The J gene is TRBJ2-1, the V gene TRBV2, with 13 nucleotides matching TRBD2. The V and J ends lost 6 bases and 12 bases, in that order; junction bases with no gene match: 11. The CDR3 contains 15 residues. The V gene's germline CDR1 is SNHLY and CDR2 FYNNEI. CDR3 DNA sequence: TGTGCCAGCAGCCTAGGGACTAGCGGGACGGTTCGGCAGTTCTTC. It codes for CASSLGTSGTVRQFF. The full variable domain, rest sourced from reference TRBV2 and TRBJ2-1, is EPEVTQTPSHQVTQMGQEVILRCVPISNHLYFYWYRQILGQKVEFLVSFYNNEISEKSEIFDDQFSVERPDGSNFTLKIRSTKLEDSAMYFCASSLGTSGTVRQFFGPGTRLTVL.

This clone was seen a handful of times. Other DNA sequences in the same sample also yield this CDR3. V usage is TRBV5-1 and J usage is TRBJ1-1, with 10 bases fitting TRBD1. Germline CDR1 reads SGHRS; CDR2 reads YFSETQ. After removal of 3 bases from V and 2 bases from J, the junction contained 4 bases not matched to a gene. The CDR3 length is 15 residues. The CDR3 DNA reads TGCGCCAGCAGCTGGGGGACAGGGGTTAACACTGAAGCTTTCTTT. This translates into CASSWGTGVNTEAFF.

Details on this clone: Germline is not matched at one junction end, which may reflect a read error. V and J are TRBV7-9 and TRBJ1-3; D not certain. Germline V lookup: CDR1 SEHNR, CDR2 FQNEAQ (reference sequence). This CDR3 comprises 16 residues. CDR3 in amino acids: CSSSSISGGIENTIYF. CDR3 in DNA: TGTTCCAGCAGCTCGATATCAGGCGGGATTGAAAACACCATATATTTT.

V is TRBV18 and J is TRBJ2-4; a possible D gene is TRBD2 (6 bases). The CDR3 runs 15 residues. Germline CDR1 KGHSH, CDR2 LQKENI. The ends were cut back, 2 bases at V and 3 bases at J, with 11 bases in the middle. The CDR3 DNA is TGTGCCAGCTCACCATGGGGGGACGGCAAAAACATTCAGTACTTC. Its translation: CASSPWGDGKNIQYF.

The V call is TRBV19, the J call TRBJ2-2; 7 nucleotides agree with TRBD1. The ends lost 5 bases at V and 7 bases at J; junction bases unmatched: 10. Germline V gene lookup returns CDR1 LNHDA and CDR2 SQIVND (reference sequence). This CDR3 has 15 amino acids. CDR3 coding DNA: TGTGCCAGTAGTGGGGGACAGTTGGTCGGCGGGGAGCTGTTTTTT. Its protein product is CASSGGQLVGGELFF.

The J gene is TRBJ1-3, the V gene TRBV5-6; 8 positions agree with TRBD1. Per the germline V gene, CDR1 is SGHDT and CDR2 is YYEEEE. The CDR3 has 16 amino acids. The trim removed 2 bases at V and 0 bases at J, leaving 4 bases unmatched. CDR3 residues: CASSFGRGLSGNTIYF. For the CDR3, the DNA is TGTGCCAGCAGCTTCGGCAGGGGGCTCTCTGGAAACACCATATATTTT.

The chain uses TRBV27 and TRBJ2-7, with D possibly being TRBD2 (5 bases). Trimming cost V 3 bases and J 3 bases, with 12 bases left between them. The germline gives CDR1 MNHEY, CDR2 SMNVEV (reference sequence). CDR3 size: 14 residues. The chain's CDR3 is CASSLGGRIYEQYF. The CDR3 nucleotides are TGTGCCAGCAGTTTGGGTGGGAGAATCTACGAGCAGTACTTC.

The CDR3 DNA is TGTGCCAGCAGCAAACAGGGGGCATTCGATGAGCAGTTCTTC. Protein product: CASSKQGAFDEQFF. V and J are TRBV6-5 and TRBJ2-1, with TRBD1 matching 9 bases. The V gene's germline CDR1 is MNHEY and CDR2 SVGAGI. Germline trimming cut 6 bases from V and 8 bases from J; bases unmatched to any gene: 8. The CDR3 spans 14 residues.

This chain uses TRBV6-5 with TRBJ2-7; 7 positions agree with TRBD2. Germline CDR1 reads MNHEY; CDR2 reads SVGAGI. This CDR3 region has 15 residues. V lost 5 bases, J lost 4 bases, and 11 bases stayed unmatched. CDR3 sequence (DNA): TGTGCCAGCAGTACCCCCGGCGGCGGGGGATACGAGCAGTACTTC. Translation gives CASSTPGGGGYEQYF.

This chain links TRBV7-8 with TRBJ1-3; 7 bases are a match to TRBD1. Germline trimming cut 3 bases from V and 1 base from J; bases unmatched to any gene: 3. CDR1 and CDR2 (germline): SGHVS, FQNEAQ. This CDR3 comprises 15 residues. CDR3 loop: CASSLNRGSGNTIYF. The CDR3 DNA follows: TGTGCCAGCAGCTTGAACAGGGGATCTGGAAACACCATATATTTT.

The gene calls are TRBV7-6 and TRBJ1-1; tentative D call: TRBD1 (5 bases). Germline lookup yields CDR1 SGHVS and CDR2 FNYEAQ. CDR3 length: 15 residues. V gave up 3 bases and J gave up 8 bases, with 19 bases separating them. The CDR3 DNA sequence: TGTGCCAGCAGCTTCCTTGGGGAACAGGCCCCCGAAGCTTTCTTT. Translating it yields CASSFLGEQAPEAFF. Combining the CDR3 with reference TRBV7-6 and TRBJ1-1 gives the whole variable domain GAGVSQSPRYKVTKRGQDVALRCDPISGHVSLYWYRQALGQGPEFLTYFNYEAQQDKSGLPNDRFSAERPEGSISTLTIQRTEQRDSAMYRCASSFLGEQAPEAFFGQGTRLTVV.

The chain couples TRBV7-8 to TRBJ1-1, with TRBD1 as a possible D gene (5 bases). Trimming took 3 bases from V and 0 from J, leaving 8 bases between them. The germline V gene encodes CDR1 SGHVS and CDR2 FQNEAQ. The CDR3 consists of 14 residues. The chain's CDR3 is CASSLWGVNTEAFF. CDR3 sequence (DNA): TGTGCCAGCAGCTTGTGGGGGGTGAACACTGAAGCTTTCTTT.

This clone came up a few times. The CDR3 spells CASSPTTGTPHTIYF. The CDR3, as DNA: TGTGCCAGCTCACCCACGACAGGGACCCCCCACACCATATATTTT. This rearrangement joins TRBV18 to TRBJ1-3, with 7 bases identical to TRBD1. With V trimmed by 3 bases and J by 8 bases, 10 bases remained unmatched. This CDR3 region has 15 residues. From germline, CDR1 is KGHSH and CDR2 LQKENI.

The J gene is TRBJ2-1, the V gene TRBV9; the D is unclear. V lost 2 bases to trimming and J lost 10 bases, with 10 bases between them. The CDR3 is 12 residues long. The germline V gene encodes CDR1 SGDLS and CDR2 YYNGEE. CDR3 region: CASSVATTEQFF. CDR3 DNA: TGTGCCAGCAGCGTGGCGACAACCGAGCAGTTCTTC.

The chain is built from TRBV5-1 and TRBJ2-3, with D maybe TRBD2 (5 bases). In germline, CDR1 is SGHRS, CDR2 YFSETQ. CDR3 length: 15 residues. Trimming pared 4 bases from V and 2 bases from J, leaving 14 bases between. The CDR3 nucleotides are TGCGCCAGCAGCACTGGTGAGCGGCCCACAGATACGCAGTATTTT. Its protein product is CASSTGERPTDTQYF. Supplemented by reference TRBV5-1 and TRBJ2-3, the full variable domain reads KAGVTQTPRYLIKTRGQQVTLSCSPISGHRSVSWYQQTPGQGLQFLFEYFSETQRNKGNFPGRFSGRQFSNSRSEMNVSTLELGDSALYLCASSTGERPTDTQYFGPGTRLTVL.

The rearrangement links TRBV29-1 to TRBJ1-1, with D perhaps TRBD1 (6 bases). Germline V gene lookup returns CDR1 SQVTM and CDR2 ANQGSEA. This CDR3 has 14 residues. With 7 bases removed from V and 0 bases from J, the gap between germline ends came to 15 bases. The CDR3 spells CSATGWGVNTEAFF. In DNA form, the CDR3 reads TGCAGCGCGACAGGATGGGGAGTGAACACTGAAGCTTTCTTT. The full variable domain, rest sourced from reference TRBV29-1 and TRBJ1-1, is SAVISQKPSRDICQRGTSLTIQCQVDSQVTMMFWYRQQPGQSLTLIATANQGSEATYESGFVIDKFPISRPNLTFSTLTVSNMSPEDSSIYLCSATGWGVNTEAFFGQGTRLTVV.